This entry lists 27 T cell receptor beta chains sequenced from one sample in a study of blood T cell repertoires in COVID-19. The repertoire was sequenced with immunoSEQ multiplex PCR; TCRdb's copy has only in-frame clones and lacks some. The data show about 220,000 clones, 85% to 90% seen once. Sequenced material: PBMCs or T cells enriched from blood (not recorded which). These receptors originate from a woman aged 45-60 years with acute COVID-19.

The rearrangement joins TRBV19 to TRBJ2-7; TRBD1 might be the D (5 bases). The V end was cut by 1 base, the J end by 0 bases, with 7 bases between. The V gene's germline CDR1 is LNHDA and CDR2 SQIVND (reference sequence). The CDR3 consists of 14 residues. DNA for the CDR3: TGTGCCAGTAGTATAGGACAGTTCTCCTACGAGCAGTACTTC. Its protein product is CASSIGQFSYEQYF.

V is TRBV30 and J is TRBJ1-1, with 10 bases lining up with TRBD1. The germline V gene has CDR1 GTSNPN and CDR2 SVGIG (reference sequence). CDR3 size: 14 residues. With 7 bases clipped from V and 0 bases from J, the junction kept 5 bases outside the gene matches. CDR3 region: CAYRDRGLNTEAFF. The CDR3 DNA follows: TGTGCCTACCGGGACAGGGGCTTGAACACTGAAGCTTTCTTT.

The rearrangement uses TRBV27 and TRBJ2-1; D gene unclear. The germline gives CDR1 MNHEY, CDR2 SMNVEV (reference sequence). This CDR3 is built from 12 residues. V gave up 5 bases and J gave up 11 bases, with 13 bases separating them. The CDR3 loop is CASSQNARKQFF. CDR3 nucleotide sequence: TGTGCCAGCAGTCAAAACGCGCGTAAGCAGTTCTTC.

The genes are TRBV9 and TRBJ1-2, with D perhaps TRBD1 (5 bases). V was shortened by 3 bases and J by 0 bases, with 15 bases between the two germline ends. In germline, CDR1 is SGDLS, CDR2 YYNGEE. The CDR3 length is 16 residues. Written as DNA, the CDR3 is TGTGCCAGCAGCGCAAACCGGGACTCCACTAACTATGGCTACACCTTC. Translation: CASSANRDSTNYGYTF.

J is TRBJ2-2 and V is TRBV28, with D possibly TRBD1 on 6 matching bases. V shed 5 bases and J shed 9 bases, with 16 bases lying between them. The CDR3 runs to 14 residues. From germline, CDR1 is MDHEN and CDR2 SYDVKM. The DNA for the CDR3 is TGTGCCAGCAGTAAACCGGACAGTCGCCGGGAGCTGTTTTTT. Its protein is CASSKPDSRRELFF.

The chain links TRBV28 to TRBJ1-6; 10 bases map to TRBD1. The germline gives CDR1 MDHEN, CDR2 SYDVKM. Trimming removed 6 bases from V and 8 bases from J; junction bases left unmatched: 7. This CDR3 is 15 amino acids long. The CDR3 sequence is CASRGQGRPHSPLHF. The CDR3 DNA reads as TGTGCCAGCAGGGGACAGGGGCGGCCACATTCACCCCTCCACTTT. The full variable domain, with the rest looked up from reference TRBV28 and TRBJ1-6, is DVKVTQSSRYLVKRTGEKVFLECVQDMDHENMFWYRQDPGLGLRLIYFSYDVKMKEKGDIPEGYSVSREKKERFSLILESASTNQTSMYLCASRGQGRPHSPLHFGNGTRLTVT.

CDR3 loop: CASSPIYSSYNEQFF. The CDR3 DNA sequence: TGTGCCAGCAGCCCGATTTATAGCTCCTACAATGAGCAGTTCTTC. V is TRBV11-2 and J is TRBJ2-1; D remains unclear. CDR3 length equals 15 residues. The V and J ends lost 5 bases and 0 bases respectively, with 11 bases between them. The germline gives CDR1 SGHAT, CDR2 FQNNGV.

The genes are TRBV11-2 and TRBJ2-1; the match to TRBD1 covers 9 bases. This CDR3 is built from 16 residues. Germline CDR1 reads SGHAT; CDR2 reads FQNNGV. V dropped 0 bases and J dropped 7; count of bases not matched to a gene: 7. The CDR3 spells CASSLDWGQGRNEQFF. The CDR3 nucleotides are TGTGCCAGCAGCTTAGATTGGGGACAGGGTAGAAATGAGCAGTTCTTC.

In its sample, this clone was seen once. The CDR3 DNA sequence: TGCAGTGCTAGTGTCCTAGCGGTAACCCAAGAGACCCAGTACTTC. This translates into CSASVLAVTQETQYF. This chain joins TRBV20-1 and TRBJ2-5; 7 nucleotides match TRBD2. Germline V gene data show CDR1 as DFQATT and CDR2 as SNEGSKA (reference sequence). The CDR3 totals 15 residues. V lost 3 bases and J lost 1; bases outside the gene matches: 8.

The chain uses TRBV5-4 and TRBJ2-2; a possible D gene is TRBD2 (5 bases). Germline CDR1 reads SGHNT; CDR2 reads YYREEE (reference sequence). The CDR3 length is 15 residues. V lost 0 bases to trimming and J lost 5 bases, with 11 bases between them. CDR3 DNA: TGTGCCAGCAGCTTGGCGGGGTTCCGAACCGGGGAGCTGTTTTTT. Translating gives CASSLAGFRTGELFF.

V gene TRBV20-1 combines with J gene TRBJ2-3; 8 nucleotides agree with TRBD2. This CDR3 has 11 amino acids. CDR1 and CDR2 from the germline V gene are DFQATT and SNEGSKA (reference sequence). J lost 12 bases, V lost 6 bases, and 8 bases had no gene match. The chain's CDR3 is CSADFSGIQYF. CDR3 in DNA: TGCAGTGCCGATTTTAGCGGGATACAGTATTTT.

The chain employs TRBV19 and TRBJ2-7; 13 bases match TRBD2. CDR3 length: 16 residues. Germline CDR1 is LNHDA and CDR2 is SQIVND (reference sequence). J was trimmed by 2 bases and V by 2 bases; bases with no gene match: 3. The CDR3 sequence: CASSIRLAGGTYEQYF. CDR3 bases: TGTGCCAGTAGTATACGACTAGCGGGAGGAACCTACGAGCAGTACTTC.

This clone was counted only a few times. This rearrangement joins TRBV7-8 to TRBJ2-5; D remains ambiguous. CDR1 SGHVS and CDR2 FQNEAQ come from the germline V gene. The CDR3 has 14 residues. Deletions cut 5 bases from V and 1 base from J, with 11 bases between. The chain's CDR3 is CASSPGPIQETQYF. CDR3 DNA: TGTGCCAGCAGCCCTGGGCCCATCCAAGAGACCCAGTACTTC.

This rearrangement joins TRBV29-1 to TRBJ2-5; 14 positions agree with TRBD2. Germline V CDR1 and CDR2: SQVTM, ANQGSEA. There are 16 residues in the CDR3. After removal of 8 bases from V and 2 bases from J, the junction contained 10 bases not matched to a gene. The CDR3 sequence: CSTGLAGEGVQETQYF. The DNA of the CDR3 is TGCAGCACGGGACTAGCGGGAGAAGGGGTTCAAGAGACCCAGTACTTC.

The chain couples TRBV21-1 to TRBJ2-2; the table's D call TRBD1 went unverified against the DNA. TRBV21-1 is a documented pseudogene. The CDR3 totals 14 residues. DNA of the CDR3: TGTGCCAGCAGCAAAGACAGGGGGATCGGGGAGCTGTTTTTT. It translates to CASSKDRGIGELFF.

This clone was seen only once. The sample contains more than one DNA sequence encoding this CDR3. This chain joins TRBV5-1 and TRBJ2-1; D is uncertain. CDR1 and CDR2 (germline): SGHRS, YFSETQ. The CDR3 is 12 residues long. Trimming removed 0 bases from V and 7 bases from J, with 5 bases in between. Here the CDR3 reads CASSLGGNEQFF. CDR3 DNA sequence: TGCGCCAGCAGCTTGGGCGGAAATGAGCAGTTCTTC.

The CDR3 sequence is CAIRRGPTSYEQYF. CDR3 nucleotides: TGTGCCATCAGGCGGGGCCCTACCTCCTACGAGCAGTACTTC. The rearrangement uses TRBV10-3 and TRBJ2-7; D might be TRBD2 (6 bases). This CDR3 contains 14 residues. V was cut by 6 bases and J by 0 bases, with 12 bases left in between. Germline V gene lookup returns CDR1 ENHRY and CDR2 SYGVKD.

The gene calls are TRBV6-1 and TRBJ1-5, with D tentatively TRBD1 (6 bases). Germline V gene data show CDR1 as MNHNS and CDR2 as SASEGT. The CDR3 runs 19 residues. Trimming removed 1 base at V and 2 bases at J, with 21 bases between. The DNA of the CDR3 is TGTGCCAGCAGTGAAGATAGGGGGACGGGCATTTGGGGCAATCAGCCCCAGCATTTT. Translated, it gives CASSEDRGTGIWGNQPQHF.

This clone has a single count. The CDR3 here is CASSLYGQQETQYF. CDR3 bases: TGCGCCAGCAGTCTCTATGGACAGCAAGAGACCCAGTACTTC. V gene TRBV23-1 combines with J gene TRBJ2-5, with D perhaps TRBD1 (6 bases). TRBV23-1 carries the ORF label, with uncertain function. Trimming took 4 bases from V and 2 from J, leaving 11 bases between them. The CDR3 has 14 amino acids.

Concerning this clone: The junction departs from germline at one end; a sequencing error may be responsible. The gene calls are TRBV5-1 and TRBJ2-3; TRBD2 agrees at 9 bases. The CDR3 runs 15 residues. In germline, CDR1 is SGHRS, CDR2 YFSETQ. The CDR3 DNA is TGCGCCAGCACCTTGGTAGCGGGAGATCTAGATACGCAGTATTTT. Protein sequence: CASTLVAGDLDTQYF.

This chain uses TRBV7-9 with TRBJ1-1, with 8 bases identical to TRBD1. With 5 bases clipped from V and 9 bases from J, the junction kept 14 bases outside the gene matches. The CDR3 covers 15 residues. Germline CDR1 reads SEHNR; CDR2 reads FQNEAQ (reference sequence). The CDR3 loop reads CASSLDREVVLQAFF. CDR3 sequence (DNA): TGTGCCAGCAGCCTGGACAGGGAGGTCGTTTTGCAAGCTTTCTTT.

The chain uses TRBV6-6 and TRBJ2-7; 8 bases align to TRBD2. The CDR3 is 12 amino acids. Germline V gene lookup returns CDR1 MNHNY and CDR2 SVGAGI (reference sequence). V was clipped by 6 bases and J by 6 bases; unmatched bases: 4. CDR3 sequence (DNA): TGTGCCAGCAGCCTCGGGGGGGGCGAGCAGTACTTC. Protein product: CASSLGGGEQYF.

The CDR3 DNA sequence: TGTGCCAGCAGCCCCGGGACAGGGAGGGTGGAGACCCAGTACTTC. It codes for CASSPGTGRVETQYF. The chain recombines TRBV27 with TRBJ2-5; 9 bases line up with TRBD1. CDR3 length: 15 residues. Germline assignment: CDR1 MNHEY and CDR2 SMNVEV (reference sequence). With 6 bases clipped from V and 5 bases from J, the junction kept 10 bases outside the gene matches.

V gene TRBV6-5 combines with J gene TRBJ2-1; D gene unclear. The CDR3 has 13 residues. Trimming took 6 bases from V and 0 from J, leaving 6 bases between them. Germline-derived CDR1 and CDR2 are MNHEY and SVGAGI. The CDR3 region is CASRSSSYNEQFF. CDR3 coding DNA: TGTGCCAGCAGAAGTAGCTCCTACAATGAGCAGTTCTTC.

The table lists this clone with a count of one. The chain recombines TRBV9 with TRBJ2-7; D perhaps matches TRBD1 (7 bases). The V and J ends lost 3 bases and 6 bases respectively, with 16 bases between them. From germline, CDR1 is SGDLS and CDR2 YYNGEE. The CDR3 is 14 residues long. CDR3 amino acids: CASSESGQGGEQYF. The CDR3 nucleotides read TGTGCCAGCAGCGAGTCTGGGCAGGGGGGCGAGCAGTACTTC.

The chain recombines TRBV5-5 with TRBJ2-1, with a possible D match to TRBD2 (5 bases). The V gene lost 2 bases and the J gene lost 3 bases, with 12 bases spanning the gap. Germline CDR1 is SGHKS and CDR2 is YYEKEE (reference sequence). The CDR3 contains 15 residues. CDR3 sequence reads: CASSFEEGSYNEQFF. As DNA, the CDR3 is TGTGCCAGCAGCTTTGAGGAAGGGAGCTACAATGAGCAGTTCTTC.

CDR3 nucleotides: TGCGCCAGCAGCCGACAGGCCCGGCAAGAGACCCAGTACTTC. Its translation is CASSRQARQETQYF. The chain combines TRBV5-1 with TRBJ2-5, with D perhaps TRBD1 (6 bases). V lost 4 bases and J lost 2, with 12 bases in between. The CDR3 consists of 14 residues. Germline-derived CDR1 and CDR2 are SGHRS and YFSETQ.